The sequence of this T cell receptor beta chain was determined in a study of shared clonotypes between healthy human individuals. The assay used deep level. The protocol was immunoSEQ multiplex PCR, while the TCRdb copy is restricted to in-frame clones and leaves out a portion. The table has about 2 million clones, about 95% seen once; the top ten hold more than 0.9%. The germline gives CDR1 SEHNR, CDR2 FQNEAQ (reference sequence). The CDR3 length is 12 residues. Trimming stripped 7 bases from V and 4 bases from J, with 10 bases between. Overall study findings and caveats: Relative to clonotypes present in all four donors, those not shared had lower generation probabilities. Apart from blood, nothing was sampled; tissue repertoires likely differ.

To note about this clone: No antigen is known for it.

Terminally differentiated effector memory CD45RA+ cells were excluded by CCR7 positive selection of CD45RO-negative cells. Sequencing input: naive CD8+ T cells sorted from blood. J is TRBJ1-1 and V is TRBV7-9; unclear D gene. The source is a man younger than 35 in good health. The CDR3 nucleotides read TGTGCCAGCAACTCCGGGTCCACTGAAGCTTTCTTT. Protein product: CASNSGSTEAFF. Full variable domain (remainder filled in from reference TRBV7-9 and TRBJ1-1): DTGVSQNPRHKITKRGQNVTFRCDPISEHNRLYWYRQTLGQGPEFLTYFQNEAQLEKSRLLSDRFSAERPKGSFSTLEIQRTEQGDSAMYLCASNSGSTEAFFGQGTRLTVV.